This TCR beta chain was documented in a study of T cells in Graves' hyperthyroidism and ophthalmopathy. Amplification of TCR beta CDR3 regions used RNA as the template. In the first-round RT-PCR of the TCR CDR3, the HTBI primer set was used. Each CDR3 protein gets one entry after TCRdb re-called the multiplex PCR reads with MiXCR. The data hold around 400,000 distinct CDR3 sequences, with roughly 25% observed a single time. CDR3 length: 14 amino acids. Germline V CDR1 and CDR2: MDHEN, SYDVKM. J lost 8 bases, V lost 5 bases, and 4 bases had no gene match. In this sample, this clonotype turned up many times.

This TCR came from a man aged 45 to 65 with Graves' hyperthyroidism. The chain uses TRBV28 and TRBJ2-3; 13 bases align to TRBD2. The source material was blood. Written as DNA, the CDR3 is TGTGCCAGCAGTCCCCGACTAGCGGGAGGTACGCAGTATTTT. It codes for CASSPRLAGGTQYF.